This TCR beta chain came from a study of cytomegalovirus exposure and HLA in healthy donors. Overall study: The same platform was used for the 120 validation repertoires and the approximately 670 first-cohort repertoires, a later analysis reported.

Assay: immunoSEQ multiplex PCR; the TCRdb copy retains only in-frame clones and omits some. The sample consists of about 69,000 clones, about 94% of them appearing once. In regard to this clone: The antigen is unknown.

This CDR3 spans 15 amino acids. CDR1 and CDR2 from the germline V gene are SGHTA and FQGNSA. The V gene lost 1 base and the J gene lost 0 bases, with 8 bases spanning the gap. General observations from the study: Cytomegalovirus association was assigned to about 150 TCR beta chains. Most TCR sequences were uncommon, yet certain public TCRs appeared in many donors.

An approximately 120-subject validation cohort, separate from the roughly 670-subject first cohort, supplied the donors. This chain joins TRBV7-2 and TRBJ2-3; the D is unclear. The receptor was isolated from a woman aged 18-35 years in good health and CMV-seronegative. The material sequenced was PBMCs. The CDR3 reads CASSLDQRSTDTQYF. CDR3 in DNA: TGTGCCAGCAGCTTAGATCAGCGTAGCACAGATACGCAGTATTTT.